The 19 T cell receptor beta chains listed next were all sequenced from one sample in a study of cytomegalovirus exposure and HLA in healthy donors. The study ran its PCR with 60 Vbeta and 13 Jbeta primers. TCRdb keeps only in-frame clones here, not all; method: immunoSEQ multiplex PCR. The repertoire holds 100,000 or so clones, with 74% as singletons. Sequencing was done on a sample of PBMCs. The receptor source for this set is a man aged 45-60 years in good health and CMV-seropositive.

The DNA for the CDR3 is TGTGCCAGCAGCCGTTCATGGCCAGGACAGGGGGCGGAAGGGGCCAACGTCCTGACTTTC. This codes for CASSRSWPGQGAEGANVLTF. This rearrangement joins TRBV9 to TRBJ2-6; 11 nucleotides agree with TRBD1. The CDR3 extends over 20 amino acids. Per the germline V gene, CDR1 is SGDLS and CDR2 is YYNGEE. The V segment lost 4 bases and the J segment 4 bases; nucleotides outside the gene matches: 16.

The chain is built from TRBV7-9 and TRBJ1-4, with D perhaps TRBD1 (5 bases). Trimming pared 4 bases from V and 8 bases from J, leaving 14 bases between. Germline loops: CDR1 SEHNR, CDR2 FQNEAQ (reference sequence). The CDR3 runs to 14 residues. DNA of the CDR3: TGTGCCAGCAGCTACCGGGGGAGAAGCGAAAAACTGTTTTTT. This encodes CASSYRGRSEKLFF. Drawing the rest from reference TRBV7-9 and TRBJ1-4, the complete variable domain is DTGVSQNPRHKITKRGQNVTFRCDPISEHNRLYWYRQTLGQGPEFLTYFQNEAQLEKSRLLSDRFSAERPKGSFSTLEIQRTEQGDSAMYLCASSYRGRSEKLFFGSGTQLSVL.

The V gene is TRBV5-6, the J gene TRBJ1-2, with D perhaps matching TRBD1 (5 bases). V was cut by 3 bases and J by 3 bases, with 27 bases left in between. The germline V gene has CDR1 SGHDT and CDR2 YYEEEE. The CDR3 runs 19 residues. The CDR3 loop reads CASSSLRGRVWYGYYGYTF. The CDR3 coding sequence is TGTGCCAGCAGCTCCCTCCGCGGCAGGGTGTGGTATGGGTACTATGGCTACACCTTC. The full variable domain, rest sourced from reference TRBV5-6 and TRBJ1-2, is DAGVTQSPTHLIKTRGQQVTLRCSPKSGHDTVSWYQQALGQGPQFIFQYYEEEERQRGNFPDRFSGHQFPNYSSELNVNALLLGDSALYLCASSSLRGRVWYGYYGYTFGSGTRLTVV.

CDR3 nucleotide sequence: TGCGCCAGCTACACAACAAGCGGAAGCACAGATACGCAGTATTTT. Its protein product is CASYTTSGSTDTQYF. The J gene is TRBJ2-3, the V gene TRBV5-1, with a tentative D call TRBD2 (5 bases). The CDR3 sequence is 15 residues long. Germline CDR1 and CDR2: SGHRS and YFSETQ. The V and J ends lost 7 bases and 0 bases respectively, with 15 bases between them.

The chain links TRBV5-4 to TRBJ2-5; possible D gene TRBD2, 5 bases. This CDR3 comprises 12 residues. The V and J ends lost 5 bases and 0 bases respectively, with 5 bases between them. Germline lookup yields CDR1 SGHNT and CDR2 YYREEE (reference sequence). CDR3 nucleotides: TGTGCCAGCAGGAGGGACCAAGAGACCCAGTACTTC. Translation gives CASRRDQETQYF.

The chain carries TRBV30 and TRBJ1-6; D unresolved. Trimming pared 4 bases from V and 4 bases from J, leaving 5 bases between. The V gene's germline CDR1 is GTSNPN and CDR2 SVGIG (reference sequence). The CDR3 runs 12 residues. CDR3 in DNA: TGTGCCTGGACCAGTTATAATTCACCCCTCCACTTT. It translates to CAWTSYNSPLHF.

The rearrangement uses TRBV11-2 and TRBJ2-1, with D possibly being TRBD2 (7 bases). The CDR3 contains 14 residues. The ends were cut back, 1 base at V and 6 bases at J, with 10 bases in the middle. CDR1 SGHAT and CDR2 FQNNGV come from the germline V gene. The CDR3 DNA reads TGTGCCAGCAGCTTAGGCGGGGGCATCAATGAGCAGTTCTTC. Protein sequence: CASSLGGGINEQFF.

This clone was seen a handful of times. The chain combines TRBV19 with TRBJ1-5, with 8 positions matching TRBD1. Germline loops: CDR1 LNHDA, CDR2 SQIVND (reference sequence). The ends lost 10 bases at V and 3 bases at J; junction bases unmatched: 5. The CDR3 spans 13 residues. The CDR3 DNA sequence: TGTGCCACCCACAGGGGGTACAATCAGCCCCAGCATTTT. Amino acids: CATHRGYNQPQHF.

The chain links TRBV7-8 to TRBJ2-1, with TRBD2 matching over 8 bases. CDR1 and CDR2 (germline): SGHVS, FQNEAQ. This CDR3 spans 16 amino acids. The J segment lost 7 bases and the V segment lost 5 bases, leaving 13 bases of the junction unmatched. This chain's CDR3 is CASSPPFLAGLNEQFF. DNA for the CDR3: TGTGCCAGCAGCCCCCCCTTTTTAGCGGGGTTAAATGAGCAGTTCTTC.

This rearrangement joins TRBV10-2 to TRBJ1-1; no clear D gene. The V and J ends lost 0 bases and 8 bases respectively, with 13 bases between them. Germline V CDR1 and CDR2: WSHSY, SAAADI. This CDR3 is 14 amino acids long. This CDR3 is CASSESNYGSEAFF. In DNA, the CDR3 is TGCGCCAGCAGTGAGTCGAACTATGGATCGGAAGCTTTCTTT.

The gene calls are TRBV14 and TRBJ1-1, with 7 positions matching TRBD1. The germline gives CDR1 SGHDN, CDR2 FVKESK. The V and J ends lost 1 base and 1 base, in that order; junction bases with no gene match: 6. The CDR3 is 16 residues long. This CDR3 is CASSQGQGWGNTEAFF. The CDR3 DNA follows: TGTGCCAGCAGCCAAGGACAGGGCTGGGGGAACACTGAAGCTTTCTTT.

The chain combines TRBV5-1 with TRBJ1-1; 9 positions match TRBD1. Trimming took 1 base from V and 12 from J; bases not matched to a gene: 10. CDR3 size: 14 residues. CDR1 SGHRS and CDR2 YFSETQ come from the germline V gene. This chain's CDR3 is CASSLPTGGDQTFF. In nucleotides, the CDR3 is TGCGCCAGCAGCTTGCCGACAGGGGGTGATCAAACTTTCTTT.

The genes are TRBV2 and TRBJ1-2; D not resolved. Trimming took 11 bases from V and 8 from J, leaving 15 bases between them. The CDR3 spans 11 residues. Germline CDR1 reads SNHLY; CDR2 reads FYNNEI. CDR3 in amino acids: CAGQVGVGYTF. The CDR3 bases are TGTGCCGGCCAAGTGGGAGTAGGCTACACCTTC.

V is TRBV5-5 and J is TRBJ1-2; D may be TRBD1 (5 bases). The length of the CDR3 is 17 residues. Germline V gene data show CDR1 as SGHKS and CDR2 as YYEKEE (reference sequence). Trimming shortened V by 1 base and J by 3 bases, and 19 bases separated the two germline ends. The CDR3 DNA is TGTGCCAGCAGCTTGTCGTTAATATCGGGGGTAGACTATGGCTACACCTTC. It specifies CASSLSLISGVDYGYTF.

CDR3 nucleotide sequence: TGTGCCAGCAGCTTGACTGACAGGGACCACTATGGCTACACCTTC. Protein: CASSLTDRDHYGYTF. The chain carries TRBV5-6 and TRBJ1-2; 7 bases match TRBD1. This CDR3 has 15 residues. In germline, CDR1 is SGHDT, CDR2 YYEEEE. The J segment lost 3 bases and the V segment lost 1 base, leaving 6 bases of the junction unmatched.

V gene TRBV29-1 combines with J gene TRBJ1-2; D might be TRBD1 (5 bases). Germline V gene data show CDR1 as SQVTM and CDR2 as ANQGSEA. The CDR3 has 12 residues. V was pared by 3 bases and J by 7 bases, with 12 bases between. The CDR3 loop reads CSVERQGGGYTF. The CDR3 DNA reads as TGCAGCGTTGAGCGGCAGGGAGGTGGCTACACCTTC.

A few counts support this clone. The rearrangement uses TRBV5-4 and TRBJ2-6, with D possibly TRBD1 on 5 matching bases. The germline V gene encodes CDR1 SGHNT and CDR2 YYREEE (reference sequence). The V end lost 4 bases, the J end lost 9 bases, and 14 bases lay between the germline ends. The CDR3 is made up of 14 amino acids. In DNA form, the CDR3 reads TGTGCCAGCAGCGTTGTGGGGCCCGGCAACGTCCTGACTTTC. It translates to CASSVVGPGNVLTF.

V gene TRBV5-1 combines with J gene TRBJ2-7, with 7 bases matching TRBD2. V dropped 8 bases and J dropped 4; count of bases not matched to a gene: 9. The germline V gene encodes CDR1 SGHRS and CDR2 YFSETQ. The CDR3 is 13 residues long. CDR3 residues: CASREGGGYEQYF. As DNA, the CDR3 is TGCGCCAGTAGGGAGGGTGGGGGGTACGAGCAGTACTTC. Full variable domain (missing parts from reference TRBV5-1 and TRBJ2-7): KAGVTQTPRYLIKTRGQQVTLSCSPISGHRSVSWYQQTPGQGLQFLFEYFSETQRNKGNFPGRFSGRQFSNSRSEMNVSTLELGDSALYLCASREGGGYEQYFGPGTRLTVT.

This chain links TRBV6-1 with TRBJ1-4; 9 positions match TRBD1. The CDR3 sequence is 15 residues long. V trimming: 4 bases; J trimming: 2 bases; junction bases outside the gene matches: 2. CDR1 is MNHNS and CDR2 is SASEGT in the germline V gene. CDR3 residues: CASSVQGATNEKLFF. The CDR3 DNA sequence: TGTGCCAGCAGTGTACAGGGGGCTACTAATGAAAAACTGTTTTTT.